The T cell receptor (beta chain) under discussion was sequenced for a study of cytomegalovirus exposure and HLA in healthy donors. Study at large: In a later analysis, it was reported that the 110 or so validation repertoires had been produced on the same platform as the 600 to 850 repertoires belonging to the first cohort.

Note on this clone: The antigen remains undetermined.

With 3 bases removed from V and 7 bases from J, the gap between germline ends came to 16 bases. Germline V gene data show CDR1 as SGHNT and CDR2 as YYREEE (reference sequence). The CDR3 runs to 14 residues. This table comes from immunoSEQ multiplex PCR, and its TCRdb copy is limited to in-frame clones, with some not included. This table holds over 150,000 clones, less than 90% found once. Study-wide points: There were some public TCRs occurring in many donors, but most TCR sequences were rare. The classifier was said to identify cytomegalovirus status with high specificity and sensitivity.

Sequenced material: PBMCs. The chain has TRBV5-4 and TRBJ1-1; D might be TRBD1 (5 bases). The origin of this receptor is a man aged 18 to 35 in good health and CMV-seropositive. The CDR3 bases are TGTGCCAGCAGCTCGGCACAAGGGGCAAGTGAAGCTTTCTTT. Protein product: CASSSAQGASEAFF.